These 16 T cell receptor beta chains share one sample of origin, sequenced in a study of T cells in Graves' hyperthyroidism and ophthalmopathy. The source material, RNA transcripts, was used to amplify TCR beta CDR3 regions. First-round RT-PCR targeting the TCR CDR3 was performed with the HTBI primer set. TCRdb redid the calling of the multiplex PCR reads with MiXCR, one entry per CDR3 protein. The table shows hundreds of thousands of distinct CDR3 sequences, with 38% occurring only once. Sequences were obtained from blood. The receptor source for this set is a young man with Graves' hyperthyroidism.

This clonotype was observed a few times. The J gene is TRBJ2-2, the V gene TRBV20-1; D is possibly TRBD1 (5 bases). The CDR3 has 14 amino acids. Germline CDR1 reads DFQATT; CDR2 reads SNEGSKA (reference sequence). V was clipped by 1 base and J by 3 bases, with 9 bases between them. The CDR3 loop is CSARGLGDTGELFF. DNA for the CDR3: TGCAGTGCTAGAGGGCTAGGGGACACCGGGGAGCTGTTTTTT.

The chain has TRBV6-5 and TRBJ1-1; 12 bases match TRBD1. The CDR3 totals 13 residues. In germline, CDR1 is MNHEY, CDR2 SVGAGI. Trimming at V came to 7 bases and at J to 11 bases, leaving 8 bases not matched to a gene. Here the CDR3 DNA reads TGTGCCAGCAACCCCCGGGACAGGGGGCAGGCTTTCTTT. Its protein product is CASNPRDRGQAFF.

The rearrangement links TRBV12-3 or TRBV12-4 to TRBJ2-7, with D unresolved. This CDR3 contains 12 residues. V was clipped by 3 bases and J by 6 bases, with 9 bases between them. CDR3 bases: TGTGCCAGCAGTTTGACACTGGCCGAGCAGTACTTC. This codes for CASSLTLAEQYF.

Many counts were recorded for this clonotype. The chain recombines TRBV7-6 with TRBJ1-2; D unresolved. The germline CDR1 and CDR2 sequences are SGHVS and FNYEAQ. This CDR3 contains 12 residues. Trimming left V 5 bases short and J 7 bases short, with 11 bases between. The CDR3 loop is CASSTGAAGYTF. The CDR3 bases are TGTGCCAGCAGCACCGGAGCGGCTGGCTACACCTTC. Full variable domain (outside the CDR3, taken from reference TRBV7-6 and TRBJ1-2): GAGVSQSPRYKVTKRGQDVALRCDPISGHVSLYWYRQALGQGPEFLTYFNYEAQQDKSGLPNDRFSAERPEGSISTLTIQRTEQRDSAMYRCASSTGAAGYTFGSGTRLTVV.

This clonotype was seen only a few times. The chain uses TRBV12-3 or TRBV12-4 and TRBJ2-7; TRBD2 matches 9 bases. The CDR3 runs 14 residues. J lost 5 bases, V lost 9 bases, and 11 bases had no gene match. CDR3 DNA: TGTGCCAGTACTAGAGGAGCGGGAGGCAACGAGCAGTACTTC. Amino acids: CASTRGAGGNEQYF.

V usage is TRBV4-3 and J usage is TRBJ2-6; no definite D call. This CDR3 spans 17 amino acids. V lost 2 bases and J lost 0, with 11 bases in between. From germline, CDR1 is LGHNA and CDR2 YSLEER. In DNA form, the CDR3 reads TGCGCCAGCAGCCAACTGGGTCGTTCCTCTGGGGCCAACGTCCTGACTTTC. This codes for CASSQLGRSSGANVLTF.

The CDR3 region is CASSLDWREVGETQYF. The CDR3 nucleotides are TGTGCCAGCAGCCTGGACTGGCGGGAGGTGGGGGAGACCCAGTACTTC. This chain links TRBV5-4 with TRBJ2-5, with 8 bases aligning to TRBD2. The germline V gene has CDR1 SGHNT and CDR2 YYREEE (reference sequence). The CDR3 is 16 amino acids. V lost 4 bases to trimming and J lost 5 bases; unmatched junction nucleotides: 13.

In its sample, this clonotype was seen a few times. This chain joins TRBV12-3 or TRBV12-4 and TRBJ1-4, with D unclear. CDR3 length equals 14 residues. V shed 3 bases and J shed 7 bases, with 12 bases lying between them. The CDR3 region is CASSLWKMSEKLFF. CDR3 nucleotides: TGTGCCAGCAGTTTGTGGAAGATGAGTGAAAAACTGTTTTTT.

This clonotype was seen only a few times. V usage is TRBV7-3 and J usage is TRBJ1-3, with D possibly matching TRBD1 (5 bases). The ends were cut back, 5 bases at V and 0 bases at J, with 17 bases in the middle. CDR3 length equals 17 residues. CDR1 and CDR2 from the germline V gene are SGHTA and FQGTGA. In DNA, the CDR3 is TGTGCCAGCAGCATTACCGCGTCGGGGGACTCTGGAAACACCATATATTTT. It specifies CASSITASGDSGNTIYF.

Many counts were recorded for this clonotype. The V and J genes are TRBV10-2 and TRBJ2-7; D is unclear. Germline CDR1 is WSHSY and CDR2 is SAAADI. This CDR3 spans 14 amino acids. The ends were cut back, 6 bases at V and 2 bases at J, with 14 bases in the middle. The CDR3 sequence is CASRYSSVAYEQYF. DNA of the CDR3: TGCGCCAGCAGGTACAGCAGTGTAGCCTACGAGCAGTACTTC.

This clonotype was seen more than once but under ten times. The gene calls are TRBV5-1 and TRBJ2-5, with 9 positions matching TRBD1. The trim removed 4 bases at V and 5 bases at J, leaving 6 bases unmatched. Germline V gives CDR1 SGHRS, CDR2 YFSETQ. This CDR3 spans 14 amino acids. The CDR3 DNA sequence: TGCGCCAGCAGCCTCAATGACAGGGGGGAGACCCAGTACTTC. Its translation is CASSLNDRGETQYF.

The chain recombines TRBV5-1 with TRBJ2-7, with TRBD2 identical over 16 bases. The J segment lost 5 bases and the V segment lost 4 bases, leaving 24 bases of the junction unmatched. The CDR3 runs 22 residues. Germline CDR1 is SGHRS and CDR2 is YFSETQ. CDR3 bases: TGCGCCAGCAGCCGCAACCGCCGCCGTGGGACTAGCGGGAGGGCCCTATCCGACGAGCAGTACTTC. Amino acids: CASSRNRRRGTSGRALSDEQYF. Together with reference TRBV5-1 and TRBJ2-7, the CDR3 gives the full variable domain: KAGVTQTPRYLIKTRGQQVTLSCSPISGHRSVSWYQQTPGQGLQFLFEYFSETQRNKGNFPGRFSGRQFSNSRSEMNVSTLELGDSALYLCASSRNRRRGTSGRALSDEQYFGPGTRLTVT.

CDR3 sequence: CASSLSTSDEQYF. CDR3 nucleotide sequence: TGTGCCAGCAGTTTGTCCACTAGCGACGAGCAGTACTTC. This sequence joins TRBV27 and TRBJ2-7; 7 bases align to TRBD2. With V trimmed by 3 bases and J by 5 bases, 4 bases remained unmatched. This CDR3 has 13 residues. Per the germline V gene, CDR1 is MNHEY and CDR2 is SMNVEV (reference sequence).

This clonotype was seen a handful of times. The V call is TRBV7-2, the J call TRBJ2-5, with TRBD2 matching over 9 bases. V dropped 2 bases and J dropped 0; count of bases not matched to a gene: 7. The germline V gene encodes CDR1 SGHTA and CDR2 FQGNSA. The CDR3 totals 17 residues. This CDR3 is CASSLQPSGKYQETQYF. Here the CDR3 DNA reads TGTGCCAGCAGCTTACAGCCTAGCGGGAAGTACCAAGAGACCCAGTACTTC.

This clonotype was seen more than once but under ten times. This chain connects TRBV14 to TRBJ1-2; D is unclear. The V and J ends lost 2 bases and 4 bases respectively, with 11 bases between them. Germline V gene data show CDR1 as SGHDN and CDR2 as FVKESK. CDR3 length equals 14 residues. CDR3 loop: CASSQFKAAYGYTF. For the CDR3, the DNA is TGTGCCAGCAGCCAATTCAAAGCAGCCTATGGCTACACCTTC.

This clonotype was picked up many times. V and J are TRBV2 and TRBJ1-5, with D unclear. CDR1 is SNHLY, CDR2 FYNNEI, per germline. V was trimmed by 3 bases and J by 1 base, leaving 10 bases between them. This CDR3 has 15 amino acids. CDR3 in DNA: TGTGCCAGCAGTGAGATGGGCAGGAGCAATCAGCCCCAGCATTTT. This translates into CASSEMGRSNQPQHF. The full variable domain, completed using reference TRBV2 and TRBJ1-5, is EPEVTQTPSHQVTQMGQEVILRCVPISNHLYFYWYRQILGQKVEFLVSFYNNEISEKSEIFDDQFSVERPDGSNFTLKIRSTKLEDSAMYFCASSEMGRSNQPQHFGDGTRLSIL.